Listed here are 18 T cell receptor beta chains from one sample, sequenced in a study of regulatory T cells in long-lasting Graves disease. The TCR beta library used iRepertoire HTBI primers with Arm-PCR amplification of CDR3. TCRdb recomputed calls from the multiplex PCR reads with MiXCR, one row per CDR3 protein. The sample yields approximately 540,000 distinct CDR3 sequences, approximately 12% seen once. Sample time point: newly diagnosed GD, antithyroid drugs for less than 3 months. PBMCs provided the RNA from which the TCR library was made. The sample was also reused in another study, on T cells in Graves' hyperthyroidism and ophthalmopathy.

The sequencing here drew on peripheral blood mononuclear cells (PBMCs), taken at new diagnosis, from a patient treated with antithyroid drugs. The receptors derive from a woman under 40 with Graves disease.

This clonotype was seen ten or more times. The rearrangement uses TRBV5-5 and TRBJ2-3, with D hard to call. This CDR3 contains 17 residues. V dropped 6 bases and J dropped 1 base, with 21 bases sitting between them. Germline values: CDR1 SGHKS, CDR2 YYEKEE (reference sequence). CDR3 sequence (DNA): TGTGCCAGCAACCCCCTTTTTCTAGGTGGGGGCACAGATACGCAGTATTTT. As protein: CASNPLFLGGGTDTQYF.

This clonotype was seen a handful of times. The chain carries TRBV9 and TRBJ2-1, with 9 bases aligning to TRBD2. Germline V CDR1 and CDR2: SGDLS, YYNGEE. The CDR3 length is 16 residues. J lost 5 bases, V lost 3 bases, and 9 bases had no gene match. The CDR3 is CASSEKLAGANNEQFF. In nucleotides, the CDR3 is TGTGCCAGCAGCGAAAAACTAGCGGGCGCTAACAATGAGCAGTTCTTC.

This clonotype was recorded many times. The chain joins TRBV2 to TRBJ2-3, with 7 bases matching TRBD1. V dropped 8 bases and J dropped 5; count of bases not matched to a gene: 7. The V gene's germline CDR1 is SNHLY and CDR2 FYNNEI. This CDR3 has 13 residues. CDR3 DNA sequence: TGTGCCAGCGACAGGGATGGAGGAGATACGCAGTATTTT. Its translation: CASDRDGGDTQYF. The complete variable domain, with remaining parts taken from reference TRBV2 and TRBJ2-3, reads EPEVTQTPSHQVTQMGQEVILRCVPISNHLYFYWYRQILGQKVEFLVSFYNNEISEKSEIFDDQFSVERPDGSNFTLKIRSTKLEDSAMYFCASDRDGGDTQYFGPGTRLTVL.

This chain uses TRBV7-8 with TRBJ1-2, with D possibly TRBD1 on 5 matching bases. Trimming pared 5 bases from V and 0 bases from J, leaving 13 bases between. CDR1 and CDR2 from the germline V gene are SGHVS and FQNEAQ. This CDR3 region has 15 residues. Written as DNA, the CDR3 is TGTGCCAGCAGCCTTCACAGGTCTACTAACTATGGCTACACCTTC. Protein: CASSLHRSTNYGYTF.

This clonotype has ten or more counts. The V call is TRBV24-1, the J call TRBJ1-2; weak D call: TRBD1 (5 bases). The CDR3 consists of 15 residues. Germline CDR1 reads KGHDR; CDR2 reads SFDVKD. V lost 3 bases and J lost 8, with 18 bases in between. The CDR3 loop is CATSDLPGAADGYTF. Here the CDR3 DNA reads TGTGCCACCAGTGATCTTCCCGGGGCAGCGGACGGCTACACCTTC.

This clonotype appeared many times. The chain couples TRBV11-2 to TRBJ2-7, with TRBD1 matching over 10 bases. CDR1 and CDR2 (germline): SGHAT, FQNNGV. The CDR3 spans 15 residues. V dropped 2 bases and J dropped 6; count of bases not matched to a gene: 7. In DNA, the CDR3 is TGTGCCAGCAGCTTAATCGGGACAGGGGTTGGCGAGCAGTACTTC. Protein sequence: CASSLIGTGVGEQYF.

On this clonotype itself: Since a much larger clone is just one base distant, this may be a read error. This chain connects TRBV28 to TRBJ2-2, with 8 bases lining up with TRBD1. Per germline, CDR1 MDHEN and CDR2 SYDVKM. The CDR3 covers 15 residues. The CDR3 spells CASSFRGRVAGEMFF. The CDR3 region has the DNA TGTGCCAGCAGTTTCAGGGGGCGAGTCGCCGGGGAGATGTTTTTT.

There are many counts of this clonotype. This chain joins TRBV2 and TRBJ2-7; possible D gene TRBD1, 5 bases. V lost 7 bases and J 3 bases, leaving 16 bases between the germline ends. CDR1 is SNHLY, CDR2 FYNNEI, per germline. This CDR3 spans 14 amino acids. The CDR3 DNA follows: TGTGCCAGCAATATGGACAAGGCTATCTACGAGCAGTACTTC. It specifies CASNMDKAIYEQYF.

This clonotype has ten or more counts. This chain connects TRBV2 to TRBJ1-1; D is perhaps TRBD1 (6 bases). This CDR3 comprises 14 residues. Between the trimmed V and J ends, which lost 4 bases and 4 bases, there was a span of 13 bases. CDR1 is SNHLY, CDR2 FYNNEI, per germline. CDR3 amino acids: CASSGSRGGTEAFF. CDR3 nucleotide sequence: TGTGCCAGCAGTGGGAGCAGGGGTGGCACTGAAGCTTTCTTT.

This clonotype has at least ten counts. The rearrangement uses TRBV28 and TRBJ1-4, with D hard to call. Germline CDR1 and CDR2: MDHEN and SYDVKM. Trimming took 7 bases from V and 6 from J, leaving 15 bases between them. The CDR3 extends over 14 amino acids. For the CDR3, the DNA is TGTGCCAGCAACGAGGACTTGCGCGATGAAAAACTGTTTTTT. Translating it yields CASNEDLRDEKLFF.

In its sample, this clonotype was seen many times. The CDR3 region is CATNYGGQDEQYF. For the CDR3, the DNA is TGTGCCACCAACTATGGGGGCCAGGACGAGCAGTACTTC. The rearrangement uses TRBV10-3 and TRBJ2-7; possible D gene TRBD1, 6 bases. The germline gives CDR1 ENHRY, CDR2 SYGVKD. The length of the CDR3 is 13 residues. Trimming removed 10 bases from V and 5 bases from J, with 18 bases in between.

This clonotype has a handful of counts. The V gene is TRBV5-1, the J gene TRBJ2-7; 13 nucleotides agree with TRBD2. The CDR3 runs to 17 residues. Germline trimming cut 2 bases from V and 1 base from J; bases unmatched to any gene: 6. Germline CDR1 reads SGHRS; CDR2 reads YFSETQ. CDR3: CASSFRTSGSTSYEQYF. In DNA, the CDR3 is TGCGCCAGCAGCTTCCGGACTAGCGGGAGTACTTCCTACGAGCAGTACTTC.

This clonotype was observed many times. The V call is TRBV11-3, the J call TRBJ2-3, with D unresolved. CDR1 and CDR2 (germline): SGHNT, YENEEA. V was cut by 5 bases and J by 2 bases, with 11 bases left in between. The CDR3 has 14 residues. The CDR3 spells CASSGVWFTDTQYF. CDR3 coding DNA: TGTGCCAGCAGCGGGGTGTGGTTCACAGATACGCAGTATTTT.

In the case of this clonotype: A much larger clone is a single base away; this may be a read error. The CDR3 does not close with the conserved phenylalanine or tryptophan, likely indicating a read error. This chain joins TRBV20-1 and TRBJ2-3; no clear D gene. V was pared by 6 bases and J by 8 bases, with 9 bases between. Germline CDR1 and CDR2: DFQATT and SNEGSKA (reference sequence). The CDR3 has 10 amino acids. Written as DNA, the CDR3 is TGCAGTGCACTTCTGACTACGCAGTATTTG. Its translation: CSALLTTQYL.

This clonotype was counted at least ten times. The J gene is TRBJ1-4, the V gene TRBV13; unclear D gene. The CDR3 totals 15 residues. The ends were cut back, 2 bases at V and 8 bases at J, with 15 bases in the middle. The germline CDR1 and CDR2 sequences are PRHDT and FYEKMQ (reference sequence). CDR3 amino acids: CASSLHTSRNEKLFF. The CDR3 nucleotides read TGTGCCAGCAGCTTACACACCTCGAGAAACGAAAAACTGTTTTTT.

This clonotype has ten or more counts. The CDR3 coding sequence is TGCAGTGCTTTGGAGTTCAGCACCGGGGAGCTGTTTTTT. This sequence encodes CSALEFSTGELFF. The chain has TRBV20-1 and TRBJ2-2; D gene uncertain. V lost 5 bases and J lost 4, with 11 bases in between. The CDR3 is 13 residues long. CDR1 is DFQATT and CDR2 is SNEGSKA in the germline V gene (reference sequence).

This clonotype was seen many times. This chain connects TRBV13 to TRBJ1-1; 10 nucleotides line up with TRBD1. CDR3 length equals 17 residues. The V and J ends lost 4 bases and 4 bases, in that order; junction bases with no gene match: 12. Germline loops: CDR1 PRHDT, CDR2 FYEKMQ (reference sequence). CDR3: CASSSTGTGALGTEAFF. CDR3 in DNA: TGTGCCAGCAGCTCCACCGGGACAGGGGCGTTGGGCACTGAAGCTTTCTTT.

The sample holds a few counts of this clonotype. One base away lies a much larger clone, so this may be a sequencing read error. The chain employs TRBV18 and TRBJ1-2, with 12 positions matching TRBD1. This CDR3 is built from 13 residues. Germline CDR1 reads KGHSH; CDR2 reads LQKENI. CDR3 loop: CASLGTGGPGYIF. CDR3 sequence (DNA): TGTGCCAGCCTCGGGACAGGGGGCCCTGGCTACATCTTC.